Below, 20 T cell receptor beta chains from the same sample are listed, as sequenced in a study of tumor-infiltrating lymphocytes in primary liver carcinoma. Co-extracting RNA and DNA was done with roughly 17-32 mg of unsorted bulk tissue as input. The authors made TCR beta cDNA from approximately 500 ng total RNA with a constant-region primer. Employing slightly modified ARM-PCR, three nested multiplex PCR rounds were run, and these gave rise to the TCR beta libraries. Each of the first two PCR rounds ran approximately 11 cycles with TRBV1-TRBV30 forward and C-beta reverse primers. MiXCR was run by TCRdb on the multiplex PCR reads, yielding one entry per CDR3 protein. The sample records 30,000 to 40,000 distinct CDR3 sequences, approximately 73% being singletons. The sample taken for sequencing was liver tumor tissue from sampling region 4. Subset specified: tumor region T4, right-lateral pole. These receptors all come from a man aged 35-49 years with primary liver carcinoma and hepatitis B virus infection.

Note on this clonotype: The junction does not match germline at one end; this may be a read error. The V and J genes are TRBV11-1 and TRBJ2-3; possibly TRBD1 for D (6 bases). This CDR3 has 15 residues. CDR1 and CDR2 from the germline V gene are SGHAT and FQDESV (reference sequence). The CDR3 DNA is TGTGCCAGCAGCCCGATACAGGGATTAACAGATACGCAATATTTC. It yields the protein CASSPIQGLTDTQYF.

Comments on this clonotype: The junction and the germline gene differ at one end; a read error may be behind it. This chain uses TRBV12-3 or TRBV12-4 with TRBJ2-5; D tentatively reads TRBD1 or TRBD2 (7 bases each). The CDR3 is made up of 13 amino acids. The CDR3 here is CSISRSGTESQYF. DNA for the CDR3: TGTTCCATCAGCCGAAGCGGGACAGAGTCCCAGTACTTC.

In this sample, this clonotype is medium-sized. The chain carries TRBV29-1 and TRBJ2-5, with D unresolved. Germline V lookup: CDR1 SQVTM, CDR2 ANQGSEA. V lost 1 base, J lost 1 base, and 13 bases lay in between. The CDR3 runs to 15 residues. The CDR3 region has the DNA TGCAGCGTTGAAGGACCCGGGCACTTCCAAGAGACCCAGTACTTC. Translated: CSVEGPGHFQETQYF.

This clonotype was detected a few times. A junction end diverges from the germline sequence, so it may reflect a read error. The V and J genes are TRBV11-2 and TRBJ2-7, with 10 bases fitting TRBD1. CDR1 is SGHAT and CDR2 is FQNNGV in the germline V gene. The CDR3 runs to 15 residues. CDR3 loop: CASSLRWTGGNEQYF. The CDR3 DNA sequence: TGTGCCAGTAGCTTACGGTGGACAGGGGGAAACGAGCAGTACTTC.

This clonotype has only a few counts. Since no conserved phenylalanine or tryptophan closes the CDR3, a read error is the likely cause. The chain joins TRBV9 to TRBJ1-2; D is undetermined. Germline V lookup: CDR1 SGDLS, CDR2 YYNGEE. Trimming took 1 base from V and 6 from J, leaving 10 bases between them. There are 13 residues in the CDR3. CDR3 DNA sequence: TGTGCCAGCAGCGTACAGTCACGGAATGGCTACACCTTA. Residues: CASSVQSRNGYTL.

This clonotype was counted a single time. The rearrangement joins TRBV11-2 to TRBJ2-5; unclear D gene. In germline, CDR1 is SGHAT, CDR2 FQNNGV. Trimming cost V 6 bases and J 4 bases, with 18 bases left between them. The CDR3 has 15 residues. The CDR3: CASSLIWSKGETQYF. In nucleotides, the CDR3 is TGTGCCAGCAGTTTAATATGGAGCAAGGGAGAGACCCAGTACTTC.

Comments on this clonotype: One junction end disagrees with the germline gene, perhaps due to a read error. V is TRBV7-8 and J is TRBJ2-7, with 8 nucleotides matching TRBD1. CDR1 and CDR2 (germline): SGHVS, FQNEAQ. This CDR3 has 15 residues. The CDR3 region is CASTSYDRGPYEQYF. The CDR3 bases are TGTGCCAGTACCTCTTATGACAGGGGACCCTACGAGCAGTATTTC. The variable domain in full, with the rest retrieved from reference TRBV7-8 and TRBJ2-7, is GAGVSQSPRYKVAKRGQDVALRCDPISGHVSLFWYQQALGQGPEFLTYFQNEAQLDKSGLPSDRFFAERPEGSVSTLKIQRTQQEDSAVYLCASTSYDRGPYEQYFGPGTRLTVT.

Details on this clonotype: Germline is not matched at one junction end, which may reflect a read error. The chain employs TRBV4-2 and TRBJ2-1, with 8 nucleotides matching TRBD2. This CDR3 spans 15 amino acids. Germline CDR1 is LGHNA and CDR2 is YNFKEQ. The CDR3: CASSQASGLHNEQSF. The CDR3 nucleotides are TGTGCCAGCAGCCAAGCTAGCGGGCTTCATAATGAGCAGTCCTTC.

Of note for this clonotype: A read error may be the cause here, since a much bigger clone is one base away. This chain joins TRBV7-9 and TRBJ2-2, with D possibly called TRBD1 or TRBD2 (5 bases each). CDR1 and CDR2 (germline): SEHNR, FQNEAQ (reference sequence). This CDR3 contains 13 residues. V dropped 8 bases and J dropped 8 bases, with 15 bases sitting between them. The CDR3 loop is CASGGRVAGELFF. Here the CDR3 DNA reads TGTGCCAGCGGCGGCAGGGTAGCGGGGGAGCTGTTTTTT. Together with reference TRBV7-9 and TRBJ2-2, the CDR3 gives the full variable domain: DTGVSQNPRHKITKRGQNVTFRCDPISEHNRLYWYRQTLGQGPEFLTYFQNEAQLEKSRLLSDRFSAERPKGSFSTLEIQRTEQGDSAMYLCASGGRVAGELFFGEGSRLTVL.

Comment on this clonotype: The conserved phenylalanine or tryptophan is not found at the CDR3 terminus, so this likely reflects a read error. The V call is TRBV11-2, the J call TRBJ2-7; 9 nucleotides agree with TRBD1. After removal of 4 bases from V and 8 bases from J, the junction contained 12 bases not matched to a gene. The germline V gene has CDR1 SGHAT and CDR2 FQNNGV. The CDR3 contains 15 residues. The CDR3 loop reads CASSSRWTGENKQYL. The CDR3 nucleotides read TGTGCCAGCAGCTCACGATGGACAGGGGAAAACAAGCAGTACCTC.

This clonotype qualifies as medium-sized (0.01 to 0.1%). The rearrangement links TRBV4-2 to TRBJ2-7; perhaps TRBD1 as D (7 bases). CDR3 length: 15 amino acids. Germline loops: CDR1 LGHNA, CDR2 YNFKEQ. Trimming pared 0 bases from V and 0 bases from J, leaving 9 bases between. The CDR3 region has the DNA TGTGCCAGCAGCCAAGAGCGGGACAGCTCCTACGAGCAGTACTTC. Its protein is CASSQERDSSYEQYF.

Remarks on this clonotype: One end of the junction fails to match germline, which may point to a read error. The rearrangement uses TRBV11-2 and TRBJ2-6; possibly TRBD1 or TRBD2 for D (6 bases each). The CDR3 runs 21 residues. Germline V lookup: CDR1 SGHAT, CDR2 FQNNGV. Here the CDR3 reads CSSSMGGDRSISLSGANVPTF. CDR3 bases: TGTTCCAGCAGCATGGGGGGAGACAGGAGCATTTCCCTCTCTGGGGCCAACGTCCCGACTTTC. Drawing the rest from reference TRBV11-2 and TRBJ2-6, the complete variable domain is EAGVAQSPRYKIIEKRQSVAFWCNPISGHATLYWYQQILGQGPKLLIQFQNNGVVDDSQLPKDRFSAERLKGVDSTLKIQPAKLEDSAVYLCSSSMGGDRSISLSGANVPTFGAGSRLTVL.

In DNA, the CDR3 is TGTGCCAACTTCAACACCCCAGGCGACACTGAAGCTTTCTTT. It yields the protein CANFNTPGDTEAFF. This sequence joins TRBV28 and TRBJ1-1; no reliable D call. The CDR3 runs to 14 residues. V lost 10 bases to trimming and J lost 3 bases, with 18 bases between them. In germline, CDR1 is MDHEN, CDR2 SYDVKM.

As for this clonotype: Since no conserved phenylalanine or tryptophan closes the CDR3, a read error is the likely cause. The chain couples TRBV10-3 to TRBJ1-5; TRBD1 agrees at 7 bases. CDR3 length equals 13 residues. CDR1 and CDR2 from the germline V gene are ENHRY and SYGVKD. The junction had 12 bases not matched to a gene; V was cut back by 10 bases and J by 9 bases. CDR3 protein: CATTGTDQVPQHC. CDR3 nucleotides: TGTGCCACAACCGGGACAGACCAGGTGCCCCAGCATTGT.

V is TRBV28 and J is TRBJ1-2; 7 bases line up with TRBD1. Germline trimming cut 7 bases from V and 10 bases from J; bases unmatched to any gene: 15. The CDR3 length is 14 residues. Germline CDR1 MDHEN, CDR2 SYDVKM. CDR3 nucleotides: TGTGCCAGCACCTCGGGACAGCTCATCTATAACTACACCTTC. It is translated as CASTSGQLIYNYTF.

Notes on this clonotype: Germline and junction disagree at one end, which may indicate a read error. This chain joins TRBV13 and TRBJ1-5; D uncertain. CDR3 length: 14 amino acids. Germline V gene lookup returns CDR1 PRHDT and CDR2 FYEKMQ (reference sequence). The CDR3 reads CASGLGGSHQPKHF. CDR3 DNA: TGTGCCAGCGGCTTAGGAGGGTCCCATCAGCCCAAGCATTTC.

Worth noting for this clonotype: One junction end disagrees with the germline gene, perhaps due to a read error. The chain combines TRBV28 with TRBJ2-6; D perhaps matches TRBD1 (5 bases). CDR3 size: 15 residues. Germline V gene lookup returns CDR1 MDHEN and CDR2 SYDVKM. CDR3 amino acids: CASSSWGSGASVLTF. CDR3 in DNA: TGTGCCAGCAGTTCATGGGGCTCTGGGGCCAGCGTCCTGACTTTC.

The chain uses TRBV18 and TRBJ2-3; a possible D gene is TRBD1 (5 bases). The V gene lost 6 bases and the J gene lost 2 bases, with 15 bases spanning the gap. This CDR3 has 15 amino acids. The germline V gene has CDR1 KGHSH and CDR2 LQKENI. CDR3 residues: CASSPIDRPTDTQYF. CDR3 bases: TGTGCCAGCTCCCCAATCGACAGACCCACAGATACGCAGTATTTT.

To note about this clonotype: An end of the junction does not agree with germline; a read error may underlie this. This CDR3 reads CASSLGDGNRPQHF. The CDR3 DNA reads as TGTGCCAGCAGCCTCGGCGACGGCAATCGGCCCCAGCATTTT. The chain joins TRBV28 to TRBJ1-5, with D unresolved. The CDR3 spans 14 residues. CDR1 MDHEN and CDR2 SYDVKM come from the germline V gene. The whole variable domain, remainder taken from reference TRBV28 and TRBJ1-5, is DVKVTQSSRYLVKRTGEKVFLECVQDMDHENMFWYRQDPGLGLRLIYFSYDVKMKEKGDIPEGYSVSREKKERFSLILESASTNQTSMYLCASSLGDGNRPQHFGDGTRLSIL.

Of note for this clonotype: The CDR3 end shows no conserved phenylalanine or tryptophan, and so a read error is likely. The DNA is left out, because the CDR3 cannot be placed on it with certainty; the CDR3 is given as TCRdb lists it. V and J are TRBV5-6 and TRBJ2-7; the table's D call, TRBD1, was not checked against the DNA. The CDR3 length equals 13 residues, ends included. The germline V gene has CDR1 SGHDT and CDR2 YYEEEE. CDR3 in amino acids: CDSSTKQGREQNI.